The clone carrying this T cell receptor beta chain appeared a single time. These data belong to a study of T cell changes during pregnancy in multiple sclerosis. Trimming removed 5 bases from V and 1 base from J, with 17 bases in between. Germline V gene lookup returns CDR1 KGHSH and CDR2 LQKENI. The CDR3 loop spans 16 amino acids. TCRdb keeps only in-frame clones here, not all; method: immunoSEQ multiplex PCR. The table lists tens of thousands of clones, about 94% of them singletons, with roughly 0.33% in the top ten. The receptor's source is a female donor with multiple sclerosis, enrolled in a pregnancy study. The rearrangement uses TRBV18 and TRBJ1-2; D may be TRBD1 (6 bases). The sample here was CD4+ T cells from peripheral blood mononuclear cells, taken before pregnancy. The CDR3 protein is CASSSKQGGLNYGYTF. CDR3 nucleotide sequence: TGTGCCAGCTCATCTAAACAGGGCGGGCTTAACTATGGCTACACCTTC.